Presented here are 16 T cell receptor beta chains from one specimen sequenced in a study of OX40 agonist ivuxolimab in advanced cancers. This table comes from immunoSEQ multiplex PCR, and its TCRdb copy is limited to in-frame clones, with some not included. In the table there are almost 85,000 clones, around 83% of which are singletons. The sample consisted of CD4+ or CD8+ T cells sorted from blood, taken in a trial of the OX40 agonist ivuxolimab. These receptors all come from an adult with an advanced solid tumor such as melanoma, head and neck, liver or kidney cancer.

The chain is built from TRBV6-6 and TRBJ2-1; D gene unclear. The germline V gene has CDR1 MNHNY and CDR2 SVGAGI (reference sequence). V dropped 4 bases and J dropped 2 bases, with 3 bases sitting between them. The CDR3 consists of 12 residues. The CDR3 coding sequence is TGTGCCAGCAGTTCTACCTACAATGAGCAGTTCTTC. Protein: CASSSTYNEQFF.

This sequence joins TRBV7-2 and TRBJ1-2; TRBD1 is a possible D gene (5 bases). Trimming shortened V by 5 bases and J by 2 bases, and 18 bases separated the two germline ends. The V gene's germline CDR1 is SGHTA and CDR2 FQGNSA. This CDR3 region has 16 residues. The CDR3 here is CASSPTRTHSNYGYTF. As DNA, the CDR3 is TGTGCCAGCAGCCCTACGAGGACACATTCGAACTATGGCTACACCTTC.

This clone was seen only once. The chain combines TRBV27 with TRBJ2-3; TRBD2 agrees at 7 bases. The CDR3 consists of 18 residues. Germline assignment: CDR1 MNHEY and CDR2 SMNVEV (reference sequence). J gave up 3 bases and V 6 bases, and 18 bases lay outside the gene matches. CDR3 sequence reads: CASSRKFVAGVGTDTQYF. For the CDR3, the DNA is TGTGCCAGCAGCCGAAAGTTTGTGGCGGGAGTTGGTACAGATACGCAGTATTTT.

J is TRBJ2-4 and V is TRBV6-1; no firm D call. Trimming shortened V by 2 bases and J by 0 bases, and 14 bases separated the two germline ends. The CDR3 consists of 17 residues. Germline V lookup: CDR1 MNHNS, CDR2 SASEGT. CDR3 nucleotides: TGTGCCAGCAGTGAATCTCCAAGAAGGACAGCCAAAAACATTCAGTACTTC. This encodes CASSESPRRTAKNIQYF.

V gene TRBV18 combines with J gene TRBJ2-3; D is unclear. Trimming removed 1 base from V and 0 bases from J, with 8 bases in between. The CDR3 spans 15 residues. The V gene's germline CDR1 is KGHSH and CDR2 LQKENI. DNA for the CDR3: TGTGCCAGCTCACCACTGGACCTTAGCACAGATACGCAGTATTTT. Protein sequence: CASSPLDLSTDTQYF.

This rearrangement joins TRBV6-5 to TRBJ2-3; a possible D gene is TRBD1 (5 bases). Trimming left V 3 bases short and J 8 bases short, with 12 bases between. Per the germline V gene, CDR1 is MNHEY and CDR2 is SVGAGI. This CDR3 region has 13 residues. Here the CDR3 reads CASSYAGLGTQYF. The CDR3 nucleotides read TGTGCCAGCAGTTATGCAGGGTTAGGTACGCAGTATTTT.

This rearrangement joins TRBV15 to TRBJ1-4, with D perhaps TRBD1 (6 bases). This CDR3 has 15 amino acids. Germline loops: CDR1 LNHNV, CDR2 YYDKDF (reference sequence). Trimming stripped 0 bases from V and 7 bases from J, with 12 bases between. The CDR3 region has the DNA TGTGCCACCAGCAGAGACACCACAGGGCGTGAAAAACTGTTTTTT. Protein sequence: CATSRDTTGREKLFF.

This clone was counted between two and nine times. V usage is TRBV5-5 and J usage is TRBJ1-1, with no clear D. The CDR3 runs to 15 residues. CDR1 SGHKS and CDR2 YYEKEE come from the germline V gene (reference sequence). Trimming left V 3 bases short and J 3 bases short, with 15 bases between. Written as DNA, the CDR3 is TGTGCCAGCAGCTATGGTCGGGGTCGGGACACTGAAGCTTTCTTT. It codes for CASSYGRGRDTEAFF.

The chain carries TRBV30 and TRBJ1-2; D is unclear. V was trimmed by 1 base and J by 8 bases, leaving 8 bases between them. CDR1 and CDR2 (germline): GTSNPN, SVGIG (reference sequence). CDR3 length: 11 amino acids. CDR3 DNA: TGTGCCTGGAGTGGCTTCGTAGGCTACACCTTC. Its translation is CAWSGFVGYTF.

The chain couples TRBV21-1 to TRBJ1-5. TRBV21-1 has pseudogene status. The CDR3 consists of 15 residues. The DNA of the CDR3 is TGTGCCAGCACCTCCCGGAGGGTGAGCAATCAGCCCCAGCATTTT. Translating it yields CASTSRRVSNQPQHF.

V is TRBV11-2 and J is TRBJ2-5, with 8 positions matching TRBD2. Germline lookup yields CDR1 SGHAT and CDR2 FQNNGV. Trimming cost V 1 base and J 1 base; bases outside gene matches: 2. The CDR3 loop spans 15 amino acids. CDR3 coding DNA: TGTGCCAGCAGCTTAGCAGGACTAGCCCAAGAGACCCAGTACTTC. This gives the protein CASSLAGLAQETQYF. The whole variable domain, filled in from reference TRBV11-2 and TRBJ2-5, reads EAGVAQSPRYKIIEKRQSVAFWCNPISGHATLYWYQQILGQGPKLLIQFQNNGVVDDSQLPKDRFSAERLKGVDSTLKIQPAKLEDSAVYLCASSLAGLAQETQYFGPGTRLLVL.

The chain combines TRBV5-1 with TRBJ1-3; D call uncertain. Deletions cut 0 bases from V and 0 bases from J, with 7 bases between. The CDR3 loop spans 15 amino acids. From germline, CDR1 is SGHRS and CDR2 YFSETQ. CDR3 DNA sequence: TGCGCCAGCAGCTTGGGTCAGAACTCTGGAAACACCATATATTTT. Encoded protein: CASSLGQNSGNTIYF.

The V gene is TRBV30, the J gene TRBJ2-3, with unresolved D. The length of the CDR3 is 16 residues. The V gene lost 3 bases and the J gene lost 6 bases, with 22 bases spanning the gap. Looked up from germline, CDR1 is GTSNPN and CDR2 is SVGIG (reference sequence). The DNA of the CDR3 is TGTGCCTGGAGGAGGTCCCGGGCCCATAATACGGATACGCAGTATTTT. This codes for CAWRRSRAHNTDTQYF.

The chain has TRBV2 and TRBJ2-5; D ambiguous. V was shortened by 6 bases and J by 2 bases, with 10 bases between the two germline ends. The germline gives CDR1 SNHLY, CDR2 FYNNEI. This CDR3 is built from 13 residues. The CDR3 DNA sequence: TGTGCCAGCAGGGGCGCATTTCAAGAGACCCAGTACTTC. Amino acids: CASRGAFQETQYF.

The J gene is TRBJ2-7, the V gene TRBV14, with 9 bases lining up with TRBD1. CDR3 length: 15 amino acids. Germline V gene sequence: CDR1 SGHDN, CDR2 FVKESK. The trim removed 3 bases at V and 2 bases at J, leaving 5 bases unmatched. CDR3 sequence: CASSQPGQGAYEQYF. In nucleotides, the CDR3 is TGTGCCAGCAGCCAGCCGGGACAGGGCGCCTACGAGCAGTACTTC.

This rearrangement joins TRBV7-9 to TRBJ2-3; 8 positions match TRBD2. The length of the CDR3 is 17 residues. CDR1 and CDR2 from the germline V gene are SEHNR and FQNEAQ (reference sequence). V shed 4 bases, J shed 0 bases, and the junction held 9 bases outside the gene matches. The CDR3 DNA reads TGTGCCAGCAGCTCCGGGACTAGTCCCCTTAGCACAGATACGCAGTATTTT. The encoded protein is CASSSGTSPLSTDTQYF.